This paragraph covers one TCR beta chain sequence. This sample is part of a study of technical replicates of blood from a handful of donors. The V end was cut by 2 bases, the J end by 2 bases, with 13 bases between. The germline V gene encodes CDR1 PRHDT and CDR2 FYEKMQ (reference sequence). The CDR3 length is 15 residues. Profiling relied on immunoSEQ multiplex PCR, and the TCRdb table lists in-frame clones only, not all of them. The sample lists over 75,000 clones, 90% to 97% occurring once. The TCR was taken from a human donor in good health. The sample consisted of T cells isolated from PBMCs. The chain joins TRBV13 to TRBJ2-7; D is possibly TRBD2 (6 bases). The CDR3 is CASSLSGEGAYEQYF. Written as DNA, the CDR3 is TGTGCCAGCAGCTTATCGGGGGAAGGGGCCTACGAGCAGTACTTC.